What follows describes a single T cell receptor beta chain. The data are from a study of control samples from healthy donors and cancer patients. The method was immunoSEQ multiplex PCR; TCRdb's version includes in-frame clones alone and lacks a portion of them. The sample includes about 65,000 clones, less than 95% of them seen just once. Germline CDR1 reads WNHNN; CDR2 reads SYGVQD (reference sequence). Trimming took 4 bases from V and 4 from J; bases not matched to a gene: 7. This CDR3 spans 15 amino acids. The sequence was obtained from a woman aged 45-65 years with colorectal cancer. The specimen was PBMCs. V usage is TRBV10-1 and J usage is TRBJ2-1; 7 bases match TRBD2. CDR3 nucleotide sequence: TGCGCCAGCAGTGTCTCTAGCGGAAATTACAATGAGCAGTTCTTC. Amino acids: CASSVSSGNYNEQFF.